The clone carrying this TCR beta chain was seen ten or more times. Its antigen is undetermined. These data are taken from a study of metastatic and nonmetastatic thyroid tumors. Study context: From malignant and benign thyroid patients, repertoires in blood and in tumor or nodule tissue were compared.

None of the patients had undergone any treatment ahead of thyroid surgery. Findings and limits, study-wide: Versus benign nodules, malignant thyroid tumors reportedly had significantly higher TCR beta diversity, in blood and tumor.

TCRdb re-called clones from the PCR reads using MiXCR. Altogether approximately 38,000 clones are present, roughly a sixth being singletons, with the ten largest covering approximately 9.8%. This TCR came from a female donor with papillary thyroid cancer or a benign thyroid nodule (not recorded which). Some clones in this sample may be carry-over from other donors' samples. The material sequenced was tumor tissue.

The CDR3 nucleotides read TGTGCCAGCAGGGGAAGCGGGAGGGCGAACACCGGGGAGCTGTTTTTT. As protein: CASRGSGRANTGELFF. This rearrangement joins TRBV6-1 to TRBJ2-2; 10 bases are shared with TRBD2. Germline V gives CDR1 MNHNS, CDR2 SASEGT. CDR3 length: 16 residues. V dropped 6 bases and J dropped 0; count of bases not matched to a gene: 4.